Reported below is one T cell receptor (beta chain). Authors' data handling: Amplified reference gene primers provided the basis for estimating nucleated cell counts. TCRdb's table, derived via immunoSEQ multiplex PCR, lists solely in-frame clones and lacks some. Clone size and V and J calls were adopted from that table, with D and trimming inferred from the DNA. The repertoire has about 100,000 clones, approximately 87% of them found once; the top ten carry 9.5% to 15%. This record belongs to a study of blood T cell repertoires in COVID-19. Looking at the study overall: The origin of the acute and convalescent COVID-19 samples was the United States, Italy and Spain.

This CDR3 is 13 amino acids long. Germline loops: CDR1 SGHDN, CDR2 FVKESK. Trimming cost V 4 bases and J 6 bases, with 12 bases left between them. The sequencing input was peripheral blood. The clonotype was recovered from a human donor in a cohort sampled during active COVID-19. V is TRBV14 and J is TRBJ2-5; maybe TRBD2 (5 bases). CDR3 residues: CASSRGGAQTQYF. CDR3 nucleotides: TGTGCCAGCAGCCGCGGAGGAGCCCAGACCCAGTACTTC.